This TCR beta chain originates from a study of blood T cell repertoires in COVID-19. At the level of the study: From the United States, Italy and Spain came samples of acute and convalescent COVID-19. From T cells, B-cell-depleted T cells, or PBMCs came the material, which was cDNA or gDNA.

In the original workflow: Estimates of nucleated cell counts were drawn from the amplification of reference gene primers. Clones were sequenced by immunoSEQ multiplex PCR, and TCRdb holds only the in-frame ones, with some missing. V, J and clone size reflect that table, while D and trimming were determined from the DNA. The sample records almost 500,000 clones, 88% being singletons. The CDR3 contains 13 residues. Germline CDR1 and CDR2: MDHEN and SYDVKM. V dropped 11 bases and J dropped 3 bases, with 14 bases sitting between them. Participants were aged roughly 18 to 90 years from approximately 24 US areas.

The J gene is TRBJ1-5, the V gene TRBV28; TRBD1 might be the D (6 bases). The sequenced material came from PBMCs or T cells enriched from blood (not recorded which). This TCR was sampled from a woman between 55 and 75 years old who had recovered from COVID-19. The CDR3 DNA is TGTGCCTTCGGCACAGGGAACAATCAGCCCCAGCATTTT. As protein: CAFGTGNNQPQHF.